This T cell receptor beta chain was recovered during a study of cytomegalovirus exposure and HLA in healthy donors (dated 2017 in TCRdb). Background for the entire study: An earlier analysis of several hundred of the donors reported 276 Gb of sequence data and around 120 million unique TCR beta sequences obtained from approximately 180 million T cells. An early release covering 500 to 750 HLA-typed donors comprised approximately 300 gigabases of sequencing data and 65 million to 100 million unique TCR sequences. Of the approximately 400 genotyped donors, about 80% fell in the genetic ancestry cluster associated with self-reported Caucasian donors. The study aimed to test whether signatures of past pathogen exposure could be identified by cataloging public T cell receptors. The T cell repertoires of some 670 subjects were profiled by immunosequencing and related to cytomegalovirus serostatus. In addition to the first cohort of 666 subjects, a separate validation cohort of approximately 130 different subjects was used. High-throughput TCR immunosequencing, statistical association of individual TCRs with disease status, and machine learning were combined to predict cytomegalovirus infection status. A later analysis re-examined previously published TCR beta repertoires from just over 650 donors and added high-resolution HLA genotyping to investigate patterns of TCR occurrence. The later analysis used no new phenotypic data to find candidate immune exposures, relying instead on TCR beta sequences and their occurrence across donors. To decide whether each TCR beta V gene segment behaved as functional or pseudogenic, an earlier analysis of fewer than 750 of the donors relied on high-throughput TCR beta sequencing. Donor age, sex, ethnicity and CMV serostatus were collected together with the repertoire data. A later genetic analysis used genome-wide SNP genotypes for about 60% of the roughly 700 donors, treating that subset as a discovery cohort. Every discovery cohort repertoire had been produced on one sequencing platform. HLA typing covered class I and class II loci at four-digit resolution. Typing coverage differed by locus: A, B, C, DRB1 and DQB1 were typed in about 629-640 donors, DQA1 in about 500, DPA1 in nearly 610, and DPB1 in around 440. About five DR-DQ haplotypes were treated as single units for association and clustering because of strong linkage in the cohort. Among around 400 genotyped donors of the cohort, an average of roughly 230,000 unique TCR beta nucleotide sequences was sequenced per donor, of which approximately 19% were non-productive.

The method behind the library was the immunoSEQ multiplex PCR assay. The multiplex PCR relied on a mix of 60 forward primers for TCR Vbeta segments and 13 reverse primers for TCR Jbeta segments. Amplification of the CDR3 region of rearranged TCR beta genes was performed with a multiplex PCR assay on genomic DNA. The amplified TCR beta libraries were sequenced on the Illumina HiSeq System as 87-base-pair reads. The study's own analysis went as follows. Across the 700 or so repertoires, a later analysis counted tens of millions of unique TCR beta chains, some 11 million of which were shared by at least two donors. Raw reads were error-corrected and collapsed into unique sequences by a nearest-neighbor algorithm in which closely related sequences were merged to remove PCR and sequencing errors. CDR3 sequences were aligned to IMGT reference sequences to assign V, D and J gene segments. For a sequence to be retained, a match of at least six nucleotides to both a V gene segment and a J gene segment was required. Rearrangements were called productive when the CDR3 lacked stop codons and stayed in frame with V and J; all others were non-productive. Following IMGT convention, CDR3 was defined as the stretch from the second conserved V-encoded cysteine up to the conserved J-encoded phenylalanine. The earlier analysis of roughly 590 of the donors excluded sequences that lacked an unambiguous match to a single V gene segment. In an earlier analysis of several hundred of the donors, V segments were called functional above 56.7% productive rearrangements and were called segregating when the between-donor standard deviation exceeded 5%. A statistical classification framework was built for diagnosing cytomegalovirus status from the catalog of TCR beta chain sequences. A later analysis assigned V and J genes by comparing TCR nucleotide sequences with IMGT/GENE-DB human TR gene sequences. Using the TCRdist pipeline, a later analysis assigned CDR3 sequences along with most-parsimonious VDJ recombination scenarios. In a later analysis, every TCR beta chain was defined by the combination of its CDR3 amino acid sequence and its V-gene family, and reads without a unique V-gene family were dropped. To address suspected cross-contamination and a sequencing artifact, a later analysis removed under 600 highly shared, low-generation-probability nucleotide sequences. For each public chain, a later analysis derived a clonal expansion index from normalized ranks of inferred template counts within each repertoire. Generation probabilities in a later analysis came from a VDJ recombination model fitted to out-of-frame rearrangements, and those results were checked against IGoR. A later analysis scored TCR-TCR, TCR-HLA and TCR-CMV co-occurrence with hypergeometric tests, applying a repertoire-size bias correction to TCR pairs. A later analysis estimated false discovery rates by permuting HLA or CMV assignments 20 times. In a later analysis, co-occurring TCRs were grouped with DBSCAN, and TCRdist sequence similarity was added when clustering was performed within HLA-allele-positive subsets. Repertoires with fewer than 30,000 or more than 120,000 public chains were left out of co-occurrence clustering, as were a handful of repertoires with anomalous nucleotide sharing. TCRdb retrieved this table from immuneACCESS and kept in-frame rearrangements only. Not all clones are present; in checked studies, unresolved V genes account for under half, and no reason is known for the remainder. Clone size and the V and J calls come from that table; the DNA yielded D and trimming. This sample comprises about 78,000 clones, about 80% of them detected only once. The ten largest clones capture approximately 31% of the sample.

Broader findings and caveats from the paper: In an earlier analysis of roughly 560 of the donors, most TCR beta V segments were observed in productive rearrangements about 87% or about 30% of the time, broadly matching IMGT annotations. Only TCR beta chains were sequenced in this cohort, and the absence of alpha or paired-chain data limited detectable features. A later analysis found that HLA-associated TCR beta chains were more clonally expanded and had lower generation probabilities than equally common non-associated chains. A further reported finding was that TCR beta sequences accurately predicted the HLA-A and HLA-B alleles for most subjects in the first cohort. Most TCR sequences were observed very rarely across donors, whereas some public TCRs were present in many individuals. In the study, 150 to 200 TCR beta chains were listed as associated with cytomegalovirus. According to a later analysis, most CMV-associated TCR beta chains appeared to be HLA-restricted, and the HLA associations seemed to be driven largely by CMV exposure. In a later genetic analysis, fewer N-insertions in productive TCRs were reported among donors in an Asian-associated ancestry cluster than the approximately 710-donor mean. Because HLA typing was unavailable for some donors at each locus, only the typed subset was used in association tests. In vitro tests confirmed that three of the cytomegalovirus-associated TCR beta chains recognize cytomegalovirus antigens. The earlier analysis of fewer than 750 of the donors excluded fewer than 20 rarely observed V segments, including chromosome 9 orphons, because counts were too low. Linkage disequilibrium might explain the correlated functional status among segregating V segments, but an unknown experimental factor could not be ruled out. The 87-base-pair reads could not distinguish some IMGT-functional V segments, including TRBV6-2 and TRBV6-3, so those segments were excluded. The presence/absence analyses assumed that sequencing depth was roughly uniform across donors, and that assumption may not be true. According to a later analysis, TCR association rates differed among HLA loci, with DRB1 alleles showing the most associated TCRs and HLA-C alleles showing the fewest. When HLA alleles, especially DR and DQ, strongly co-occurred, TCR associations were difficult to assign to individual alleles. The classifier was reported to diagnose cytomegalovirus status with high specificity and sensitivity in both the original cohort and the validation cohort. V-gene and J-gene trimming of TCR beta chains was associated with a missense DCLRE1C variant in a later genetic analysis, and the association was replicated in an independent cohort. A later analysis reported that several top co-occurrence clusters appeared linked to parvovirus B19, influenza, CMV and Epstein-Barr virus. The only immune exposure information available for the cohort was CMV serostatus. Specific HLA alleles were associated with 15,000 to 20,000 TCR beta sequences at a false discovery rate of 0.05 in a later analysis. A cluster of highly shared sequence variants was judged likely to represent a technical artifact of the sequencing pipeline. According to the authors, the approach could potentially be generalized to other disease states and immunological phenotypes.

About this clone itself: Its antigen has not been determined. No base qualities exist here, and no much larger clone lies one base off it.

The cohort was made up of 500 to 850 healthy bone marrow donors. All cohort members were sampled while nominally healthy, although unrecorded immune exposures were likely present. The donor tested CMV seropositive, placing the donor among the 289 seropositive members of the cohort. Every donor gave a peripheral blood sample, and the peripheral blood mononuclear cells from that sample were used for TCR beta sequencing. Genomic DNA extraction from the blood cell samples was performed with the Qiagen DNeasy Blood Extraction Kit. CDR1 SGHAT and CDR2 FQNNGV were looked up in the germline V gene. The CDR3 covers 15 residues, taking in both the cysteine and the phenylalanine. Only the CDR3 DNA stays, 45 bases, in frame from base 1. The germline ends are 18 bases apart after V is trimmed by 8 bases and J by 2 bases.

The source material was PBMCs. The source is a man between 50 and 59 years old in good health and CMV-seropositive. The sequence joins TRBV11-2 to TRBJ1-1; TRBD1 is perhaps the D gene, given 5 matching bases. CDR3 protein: CASSEGRGFNTEAFF. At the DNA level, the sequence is TGTGCCAGCTCTGAGGGGCGGGGGTTCAACACTGAAGCTTTCTTT.